This passage covers 9 T cell receptor beta chains from one sample sequenced in a study of T cell responses to AZD1222 COVID-19 vaccine. The table came from immunoSEQ multiplex PCR; TCRdb's copy has only in-frame clones and leaves some out. The sample lists more than 95,000 clones; around 89% were seen once. The sequenced sample was peripheral blood, obtained on day 0 of MenACWY control vaccination. The receptor source for this set is an adult in good health.

The V gene is TRBV11-2, the J gene TRBJ1-3; 7 bases are a match to TRBD1. Germline loops: CDR1 SGHAT, CDR2 FQNNGV. V was clipped by 5 bases and J by 0 bases; unmatched bases: 13. The CDR3 covers 18 residues. In DNA form, the CDR3 reads TGTGCCAGCAGCCAGCCGGGACAGCAATTTTTCTCTGGAAACACCATATATTTT. Protein product: CASSQPGQQFFSGNTIYF.

This chain uses TRBV5-1 with TRBJ2-1, with 8 bases lining up with TRBD2. The J segment lost 0 bases and the V segment lost 6 bases, leaving 11 bases of the junction unmatched. The CDR3 is 17 residues long. Germline assignment: CDR1 SGHRS and CDR2 YFSETQ. CDR3 nucleotide sequence: TGCGCCAGCAACTCAGTAGCGGGACGAAGCTCCTACAATGAGCAGTTCTTC. This sequence encodes CASNSVAGRSSYNEQFF.

The chain recombines TRBV5-4 with TRBJ2-7, with D perhaps TRBD1 or TRBD2 (5 bases each). In germline, CDR1 is SGHNT, CDR2 YYREEE (reference sequence). The CDR3 spans 13 residues. The V end lost 4 bases, the J end lost 2 bases, and 10 bases lay between the germline ends. The CDR3 sequence is CASSHGTAYEQYF. The CDR3 DNA reads TGTGCCAGCAGCCATGGGACGGCCTACGAGCAGTACTTC. The full variable domain, rest sourced from reference TRBV5-4 and TRBJ2-7, is ETGVTQSPTHLIKTRGQQVTLRCSSQSGHNTVSWYQQALGQGPQFIFQYYREEENGRGNFPPRFSGLQFPNYSSELNVNALELDDSALYLCASSHGTAYEQYFGPGTRLTVT.

The sample holds one count of this clone. The rearrangement joins TRBV2 to TRBJ1-1, with D perhaps matching TRBD1 (5 bases). The CDR3 extends over 14 amino acids. The ends were cut back, 5 bases at V and 1 base at J, with 11 bases in the middle. The germline V gene has CDR1 SNHLY and CDR2 FYNNEI. The CDR3 DNA reads TGTGCCAGCAGTAGGGACTTTAAGAACACTGAAGCTTTCTTT. It is translated as CASSRDFKNTEAFF.

V and J are TRBV19 and TRBJ1-3; D is perhaps TRBD1 (5 bases). Trimming shortened V by 7 bases and J by 2 bases, and 15 bases separated the two germline ends. CDR3 length equals 15 residues. Germline assignment: CDR1 LNHDA and CDR2 SQIVND (reference sequence). The CDR3 region is CASMAREEPGNTIYF. In DNA form, the CDR3 reads TGTGCCAGTATGGCCAGGGAGGAACCTGGAAACACCATATATTTT.

The chain couples TRBV11-2 to TRBJ1-5, with TRBD1 as a possible D gene (5 bases). The CDR3 runs to 13 residues. V gave up 1 base and J gave up 5 bases, with 6 bases separating them. CDR1 and CDR2 from the germline V gene are SGHAT and FQNNGV. CDR3 bases: TGTGCCAGCAGCTTAGTAGGGGATCAGCCCCAGCATTTT. This encodes CASSLVGDQPQHF. Full variable domain (rest looked up from reference TRBV11-2 and TRBJ1-5): EAGVAQSPRYKIIEKRQSVAFWCNPISGHATLYWYQQILGQGPKLLIQFQNNGVVDDSQLPKDRFSAERLKGVDSTLKIQPAKLEDSAVYLCASSLVGDQPQHFGDGTRLSIL.

V gene TRBV12-3 or TRBV12-4 combines with J gene TRBJ1-1, with a weak D call TRBD1 (5 bases). V lost 5 bases, J lost 5 bases, and 9 bases lay in between. The CDR3 is made up of 12 amino acids. CDR3 sequence: CASSPGGTEAFF. The CDR3 nucleotides are TGTGCCAGCAGTCCGGGGGGAACTGAAGCTTTCTTT.

V gene TRBV28 combines with J gene TRBJ1-2, with TRBD1 as a possible D gene (5 bases). The CDR3 has 15 residues. CDR1 MDHEN and CDR2 SYDVKM come from the germline V gene. V was trimmed by 2 bases and J by 0 bases, leaving 10 bases between them. The CDR3 sequence: CASSLLQGTNYGYTF. Written as DNA, the CDR3 is TGTGCCAGCAGTTTACTCCAGGGAACTAACTATGGCTACACCTTC.

Here the CDR3 reads CASSLNGNNEQFF. CDR3 DNA: TGTGCCAGCAGTCTCAATGGGAACAATGAGCAGTTCTTC. This rearrangement joins TRBV12-3 or TRBV12-4 to TRBJ2-1; D gene ambiguous. This CDR3 is 13 amino acids long. V lost 5 bases and J lost 5, with 10 bases in between.